The 32 T cell receptor beta chains reported below all come from one sample, sequenced in a study of blood T cells in healthy people across ages. A sample-barcoded 5' primer and a J-beta primer mix were used in a second PCR of roughly 6 to 12 cycles. TCRdb reprocessed the 5' RACE reads with MiXCR, giving one entry per CDR3 protein. The sample has more than 1.4 million distinct CDR3 sequences, 42% seen once. Sequencing used blood. The receptors were sampled from a woman between 18 and 29 years old in good health.

The V and J genes are TRBV7-3 and TRBJ2-3; possibly TRBD1 or TRBD2 for D (6 bases each). The germline V gene has CDR1 SGHTA and CDR2 FQGTGA. This CDR3 is built from 15 residues. V was cut by 5 bases and J by 5 bases, with 17 bases left in between. CDR3 nucleotides: TGTGCCAGCAGCCCCCAGCCGGGGGCCATAGATACGCAGTATTTT. It encodes CASSPQPGAIDTQYF.

The chain uses TRBV20-1 and TRBJ2-7; TRBD2 matches at 13 bases. The trim removed 3 bases at V and 4 bases at J, leaving 6 bases unmatched. Germline CDR1 reads DFQATT; CDR2 reads SNEGSKA (reference sequence). The CDR3 length is 15 residues. CDR3 protein: CSASLLAGGAYEQYF. The DNA of the CDR3 is TGCAGTGCTAGTCTACTAGCGGGAGGGGCTTACGAGCAGTACTTC.

The chain links TRBV6-1 to TRBJ1-1, with D uncertain. Trimming removed 8 bases from V and 11 bases from J, with 18 bases in between. The CDR3 contains 12 residues. Per the germline V gene, CDR1 is MNHNS and CDR2 is SASEGT. The CDR3 sequence: CASRLSGERAFF. The CDR3 region has the DNA TGTGCCAGCCGGCTGTCGGGAGAAAGGGCTTTCTTT.

This clonotype has more than one count but fewer than ten. This chain joins TRBV21-1 and TRBJ2-5; TRBD2, the table's D call, was not compared with the DNA. TRBV21-1 is termed a pseudogene. The CDR3 is 17 residues long. In DNA, the CDR3 is TGTGCCAGCAGCAAGCCTACTAGCGGGGGAAGCCAAGAGACCCAGTACTTC. Protein sequence: CASSKPTSGGSQETQYF.

The CDR3 bases are TGTGCCAGCAGTCCCACGGGACTAGCGGGGACTACAGATACGCAGTATTTT. It translates to CASSPTGLAGTTDTQYF. The chain is built from TRBV27 and TRBJ2-3; 13 bases agree with TRBD2. The CDR3 length is 17 residues. Germline V gene lookup returns CDR1 MNHEY and CDR2 SMNVEV (reference sequence). Losses at the gene ends were 5 bases for V and 3 bases for J; bases not matched to a gene: 8.

This clonotype was seen a handful of times. V usage is TRBV12-3 or TRBV12-4 and J usage is TRBJ2-1; TRBD2 agrees at 8 bases. Germline trimming cut 6 bases from V and 7 bases from J; bases unmatched to any gene: 11. The CDR3 spans 15 residues. The CDR3 region is CASRPGGAFGNEQFF. In DNA, the CDR3 is TGTGCCAGCAGACCGGGGGGGGCTTTTGGGAATGAGCAGTTCTTC.

This chain uses TRBV20-1 with TRBJ2-5; possibly TRBD2 for D (7 bases). Per germline, CDR1 DFQATT and CDR2 SNEGSKA (reference sequence). The CDR3 loop spans 17 amino acids. V lost 4 bases to trimming and J lost 1 base, with 22 bases between them. Here the CDR3 reads CSAKILGGGRTQETQYF. In DNA, the CDR3 is TGCAGTGCTAAAATTCTCGGCGGGGGCCGAACCCAAGAGACCCAGTACTTC.

This clonotype was recorded once. The chain employs TRBV6-1 and TRBJ1-2, with D hard to call. The V end lost 2 bases, the J end lost 5 bases, and 3 bases lay between the germline ends. The germline V gene encodes CDR1 MNHNS and CDR2 SASEGT. The CDR3 sequence is 11 residues long. This CDR3 reads CASSEFYGYTF. CDR3 DNA: TGTGCCAGCAGTGAATTTTATGGCTACACCTTC.

The V gene is TRBV20-1, the J gene TRBJ2-1; 15 bases are shared with TRBD2. The CDR3 extends over 18 amino acids. V trimming: 2 bases; J trimming: 1 base; junction bases outside the gene matches: 6. Germline V gene data show CDR1 as DFQATT and CDR2 as SNEGSKA (reference sequence). CDR3 protein: CSARQGLAGGTSYNEQFF. In DNA, the CDR3 is TGCAGTGCTAGACAGGGACTAGCGGGAGGCACTTCCTACAATGAGCAGTTCTTC.

This clonotype was observed a few times. This chain connects TRBV7-9 to TRBJ2-7; no reliable D call. Per the germline V gene, CDR1 is SEHNR and CDR2 is FQNEAQ (reference sequence). The CDR3 is 14 amino acids. The V and J ends lost 1 base and 3 bases respectively, with 10 bases between them. The CDR3 spells CASSLGSGFYEQYF. CDR3 in DNA: TGTGCCAGCAGCTTAGGGTCCGGGTTCTACGAGCAGTACTTC.

This clonotype was observed a few times. This chain uses TRBV6-1 with TRBJ2-7, with TRBD2 identical over 7 bases. The V and J ends lost 5 bases and 0 bases, in that order; junction bases with no gene match: 13. Germline CDR1 and CDR2: MNHNS and SASEGT. The CDR3 has 17 amino acids. The CDR3 reads CASSPLGLAGFSYEQYF. DNA of the CDR3: TGTGCCAGCAGTCCCCTCGGCTTAGCGGGCTTCTCCTACGAGCAGTACTTC.

V gene TRBV15 combines with J gene TRBJ1-2; D unclear. The CDR3 length is 17 residues. V was trimmed by 5 bases and J by 3 bases, leaving 22 bases between them. Germline V lookup: CDR1 LNHNV, CDR2 YYDKDF (reference sequence). CDR3 DNA: TGTGCCACCAGCCCGACCGATATAAAAGTGCTACACTATGGCTACACCTTC. It is translated as CATSPTDIKVLHYGYTF. Combining the CDR3 with reference TRBV15 and TRBJ1-2 gives the whole variable domain DAMVIQNPRYQVTQFGKPVTLSCSQTLNHNVMYWYQQKSSQAPKLLFHYYDKDFNNEADTPDNFQSRRPNTSFCFLDIRSPGLGDTAMYLCATSPTDIKVLHYGYTFGSGTRLTVV.

The CDR3 sequence: CASTPYRRAGELFF. DNA of the CDR3: TGTGCCAGCACCCCTTATCGGCGAGCCGGGGAGCTGTTTTTT. V gene TRBV5-6 combines with J gene TRBJ2-2; D is unclear. The CDR3 loop spans 14 amino acids. V was shortened by 6 bases and J by 6 bases, with 15 bases between the two germline ends. Per germline, CDR1 SGHDT and CDR2 YYEEEE.

The V and J genes are TRBV7-6 and TRBJ2-4; no definite D call. The J call may be mistaken, given a closer DNA end match to TRBJ2-7. The CDR3 loop spans 16 amino acids. CDR1 is SGHVS and CDR2 is FNYEAQ in the germline V gene. The CDR3 nucleotides read TGTGCCAGCAGCTTAGGATTCGGTGGGCGCGACTACGAGCAGTACTTC. Translation gives CASSLGFGGRDYEQYF.

The chain employs TRBV7-9 and TRBJ2-5; D is possibly TRBD2 (6 bases). V shed 5 bases and J shed 3 bases, with 13 bases lying between them. CDR1 and CDR2 (germline): SEHNR, FQNEAQ (reference sequence). CDR3 length: 14 amino acids. The CDR3 DNA reads as TGTGCCAGCAGCCCGGCGGGGCGGGAAGAGACCCAGTACTTC. Protein sequence: CASSPAGREETQYF.

At least ten counts were recorded for this clonotype. The genes are TRBV6-1 and TRBJ2-7; TRBD1 agrees at 12 bases. The V gene end was trimmed by 6 bases and the J gene end by 4 bases; junction bases not matched to a gene: 1. In germline, CDR1 is MNHNS, CDR2 SASEGT. The CDR3 totals 13 residues. CDR3 region: CASRGQGAYEQYF. The CDR3 DNA reads as TGTGCCAGCAGGGGACAGGGGGCTTACGAGCAGTACTTC.

This clonotype was seen a few times. The chain combines TRBV28 with TRBJ2-3; maybe TRBD2 (5 bases). The germline gives CDR1 MDHEN, CDR2 SYDVKM. The ends were cut back, 4 bases at V and 2 bases at J, with 13 bases in the middle. This CDR3 has 15 residues. In DNA form, the CDR3 reads TGTGCCAGCAGTTCCCGCCGGAGGAACACAGATACGCAGTATTTT. This gives the protein CASSSRRRNTDTQYF.

Comments on this clonotype: The conserved closing phenylalanine or tryptophan is absent in this CDR3, likely reflecting a read error. The V gene is TRBV11-2, the J gene TRBJ1-1, with 7 bases matching TRBD1. The CDR3 spans 15 residues. Per the germline V gene, CDR1 is SGHAT and CDR2 is FQNNGV. Germline trimming cut 1 base from V and 1 base from J; bases unmatched to any gene: 3. The CDR3 here is CASSLGGTANTEAFL. The DNA of the CDR3 is TGTGCCAGCAGCTTAGGTGGGACAGCGAACACTGAAGCTTTCCTT.

The rearrangement joins TRBV5-1 to TRBJ2-1; TRBD1 agrees at 7 bases. Germline V gene lookup returns CDR1 SGHRS and CDR2 YFSETQ. This CDR3 is 14 amino acids long. J gave up 7 bases and V 5 bases, and 9 bases lay outside the gene matches. For the CDR3, the DNA is TGCGCCAGCAGATCGACAGGGTCCGAGAATGAGCAGTTCTTC. This codes for CASRSTGSENEQFF. The variable domain in full, with the rest retrieved from reference TRBV5-1 and TRBJ2-1, is KAGVTQTPRYLIKTRGQQVTLSCSPISGHRSVSWYQQTPGQGLQFLFEYFSETQRNKGNFPGRFSGRQFSNSRSEMNVSTLELGDSALYLCASRSTGSENEQFFGPGTRLTVL.

V usage is TRBV20-1 and J usage is TRBJ2-4; 8 bases are a match to TRBD2. The DNA end lines up better with TRBJ2-7; the J call may be wrong. Per germline, CDR1 DFQATT and CDR2 SNEGSKA (reference sequence). There are 14 residues in the CDR3. DNA for the CDR3: TGCAGTGCCGCAGCGGGACTAGATCTCTACGAGCAGTACTTC. This codes for CSAAAGLDLYEQYF.

The chain has TRBV4-2 and TRBJ2-1; possible D gene TRBD1, 5 bases. This CDR3 region has 17 residues. The germline CDR1 and CDR2 sequences are LGHNA and YNFKEQ. V was trimmed by 3 bases and J by 2 bases, leaving 17 bases between them. CDR3 bases: TGTGCCAGCAGCCAGGTCGTTGGGCAGGGCCCCTACAATGAGCAGTTCTTC. It codes for CASSQVVGQGPYNEQFF.

CDR3 protein: CASSLGRLAAYNEQFF. DNA of the CDR3: TGTGCCAGCAGCTTAGGCCGACTAGCGGCATACAATGAGCAGTTCTTC. This chain joins TRBV11-1 and TRBJ2-1, with 9 positions matching TRBD2. V shed 1 base, J shed 4 bases, and the junction held 5 bases outside the gene matches. The CDR3 spans 16 residues. CDR1 is SGHAT and CDR2 is FQDESV in the germline V gene (reference sequence).

The rearrangement joins TRBV9 to TRBJ1-1; TRBD1 might be the D (6 bases). The CDR3 is 16 residues long. V dropped 3 bases and J dropped 5 bases, with 20 bases sitting between them. Germline CDR1 reads SGDLS; CDR2 reads YYNGEE. CDR3: CASSAGGALGRTEAFF. DNA of the CDR3: TGTGCCAGCAGCGCTGGGGGGGCCTTAGGTAGAACTGAAGCTTTCTTT.

This clonotype has more than one count but fewer than ten. This sequence joins TRBV29-1 and TRBJ1-1; weak D call: TRBD1 (6 bases). Trimming pared 5 bases from V and 10 bases from J, leaving 17 bases between. Germline V CDR1 and CDR2: SQVTM, ANQGSEA. The CDR3 is made up of 12 amino acids. Here the CDR3 reads CSVRDRQGGAFF. The CDR3 nucleotides read TGCAGCGTTCGAGACAGGCAGGGTGGAGCTTTCTTT.

The V call is TRBV28, the J call TRBJ1-2, with 12 bases lining up with TRBD1. Germline loops: CDR1 MDHEN, CDR2 SYDVKM. After removal of 6 bases from V and 5 bases from J, the junction contained 7 bases not matched to a gene. The CDR3 spans 15 residues. In DNA form, the CDR3 reads TGTGCCAGCAGCCCTTGGGGACAGGGGGCTTATGGCTACACCTTC. Its translation is CASSPWGQGAYGYTF.

The chain joins TRBV6-5 to TRBJ1-4, with D maybe TRBD1 (6 bases). Germline lookup yields CDR1 MNHEY and CDR2 SVGAGI. The length of the CDR3 is 14 residues. Trimming removed 5 bases from V and 3 bases from J, with 10 bases in between. CDR3: CASSRTASNEKLFF. In DNA, the CDR3 is TGTGCCAGCAGTAGGACAGCTTCTAATGAAAAACTGTTTTTT.

This clonotype was recorded at least ten times. The chain is built from TRBV20-1 and TRBJ2-5, with 7 bases fitting TRBD2. The V and J ends lost 0 bases and 2 bases, in that order; junction bases with no gene match: 6. Germline V gives CDR1 DFQATT, CDR2 SNEGSKA (reference sequence). The CDR3 has 15 amino acids. The CDR3 DNA is TGCAGTGCTAGAGATACTAGCGCCATTCAAGAGACCCAGTACTTC. It codes for CSARDTSAIQETQYF.

The chain uses TRBV20-1 and TRBJ2-4, with D possibly matching TRBD2 (5 bases). V gave up 7 bases and J gave up 0 bases, with 10 bases separating them. Germline CDR1 DFQATT, CDR2 SNEGSKA (reference sequence). This CDR3 is built from 13 residues. This CDR3 is CSGTPSAKNIQYF. The CDR3 DNA reads TGCAGTGGGACTCCCTCAGCCAAAAACATTCAGTACTTC.

This clonotype was seen a few times. V gene TRBV9 combines with J gene TRBJ2-1; D is uncertain. Germline assignment: CDR1 SGDLS and CDR2 YYNGEE. The CDR3 is 14 residues long. The V gene lost 0 bases and the J gene lost 4 bases, with 8 bases spanning the gap. This CDR3 reads CASSVADSYNEQFF. CDR3 coding DNA: TGTGCCAGCAGCGTAGCAGACTCTTACAATGAGCAGTTCTTC.

The V gene is TRBV20-1, the J gene TRBJ2-1, with 11 bases matching TRBD2. V lost 3 bases and J lost 4; bases outside the gene matches: 8. The CDR3 is made up of 16 amino acids. Germline loops: CDR1 DFQATT, CDR2 SNEGSKA (reference sequence). CDR3 protein: CSASNPLAGGYNEQFF. The CDR3 DNA follows: TGCAGTGCTAGCAACCCCCTAGCGGGAGGATACAATGAGCAGTTCTTC.

The chain links TRBV2 to TRBJ1-5; D perhaps matches TRBD1 (6 bases). The CDR3 consists of 13 residues. Germline V gives CDR1 SNHLY, CDR2 FYNNEI. The ends were cut back, 6 bases at V and 6 bases at J, with 12 bases in the middle. As DNA, the CDR3 is TGTGCCAGCAGACAACAGGGAATTCAGCCCCAGCATTTT. It encodes CASRQQGIQPQHF.

In its sample, this clonotype was seen a few times. The genes are TRBV4-1 and TRBJ2-7; 7 nucleotides match TRBD1. CDR3 length: 15 residues. After removal of 2 bases from V and 3 bases from J, the junction contained 7 bases not matched to a gene. Germline V gene data show CDR1 as MGHRA and CDR2 as YSYEKL. The CDR3 DNA reads TGCGCCAGCAGCCAACCACGGGACAGTAGCTACGAGCAGTACTTC. Protein: CASSQPRDSSYEQYF.